Presented here are 20 T cell receptor beta chains from one specimen sequenced in a study of blood T cells in healthy people across ages (dated by TCRdb to 2014 to 2015). Libraries were prepared through 5' RACE. Sequencing was carried out with an Illumina HiSeq 2500. The second PCR ran for about 7 to 11 cycles and used a J-beta primer mix along with a sample-barcoded 5' primer. TCRdb ran its own pipeline on the public reads, namely fastp trimming at Q25 and MiXCR clone calling, and kept in-frame beta chains. Every entry covers one CDR3 protein and lists the most common genes and DNA from its rows. The sample yields fewer than 700,000 distinct CDR3 sequences; roughly 43% were counted once. In total, the top ten clones hold approximately 31% of the sample. Source material: blood. Receptors were obtained from a man at least 80 years old in good health.

The CDR3 reads CASSLLGKGPSTDTQYF. The CDR3 region has the DNA TGTGCCAGCAGCTTGTTGGGTAAGGGACCTAGCACAGATACGCAGTATTTT. The chain is built from TRBV5-6 and TRBJ2-3; D assignment may be TRBD1 or TRBD2 (5 bases each). Per germline, CDR1 SGHDT and CDR2 YYEEEE. Trimming pared 1 base from V and 0 bases from J, leaving 15 bases between. The CDR3 is 17 amino acids.

The chain joins TRBV7-8 to TRBJ2-6; D might be TRBD2 (6 bases). The CDR3 contains 18 residues. In germline, CDR1 is SGHVS, CDR2 FQNEAQ. The V end lost 5 bases, the J end lost 0 bases, and 17 bases lay between the germline ends. The DNA for the CDR3 is TGTGCCAGCAGCCGCCGGGAGACGGAGGCCTCTGGGGCCAACGTCCTGACTTTC. Protein: CASSRRETEASGANVLTF.

Many counts were recorded for this clonotype. The chain carries TRBV29-1 and TRBJ2-5; the D call may be TRBD1 or TRBD2 (5 bases each). Germline CDR1 SQVTM, CDR2 ANQGSEA. V lost 7 bases and J 5 bases, leaving 11 bases between the germline ends. The CDR3 spans 11 residues. The CDR3 sequence: CSGGPGETQYF. DNA for the CDR3: TGCAGCGGGGGACCGGGGGAGACCCAGTACTTC.

This clonotype was observed a few times. J is TRBJ1-1 and V is TRBV7-2; D is unresolved. The V gene's germline CDR1 is SGHTA and CDR2 FQGNSA. The CDR3 loop spans 13 amino acids. Trimming took off 5 bases at V and 7 bases at J, with 14 bases between the two ends. The CDR3 reads CASSQRRSHEAFF. CDR3 nucleotides: TGTGCCAGCAGCCAGAGAAGGAGCCATGAAGCTTTCTTT.

This sequence joins TRBV4-2 and TRBJ1-3; a possible D gene is TRBD1 (5 bases). The CDR3 is 18 residues long. From germline, CDR1 is LGHNA and CDR2 YNFKEQ. V was shortened by 0 bases and J by 0 bases, with 15 bases between the two germline ends. CDR3 sequence (DNA): TGTGCCAGCAGCCAAGATTCGGGGGGAGGGCGCTCTGGAAACACCATATATTTT. Residues: CASSQDSGGGRSGNTIYF.

This clonotype has more than one count but fewer than ten. The chain employs TRBV11-1 and TRBJ2-3, with D maybe TRBD2 (6 bases). The CDR3 is made up of 16 amino acids. Germline V gene lookup returns CDR1 SGHAT and CDR2 FQDESV (reference sequence). Trimming removed 1 base from V and 0 bases from J, with 11 bases in between. In DNA, the CDR3 is TGTGCCAGCAGCTTAGAGTTGGGACTCAGCACAGATACGCAGTATTTT. It yields the protein CASSLELGLSTDTQYF.

This chain connects TRBV20-1 to TRBJ2-5, with D tentatively TRBD1 (5 bases). The CDR3 contains 16 residues. V was shortened by 0 bases and J by 4 bases, with 18 bases between the two germline ends. CDR1 is DFQATT, CDR2 SNEGSKA, per germline (reference sequence). CDR3 region: CSAREPIAGSSETQYF. CDR3 in DNA: TGCAGTGCTAGAGAACCCATTGCAGGGTCCTCAGAGACCCAGTACTTC.

The chain links TRBV19 to TRBJ2-2; possibly TRBD1 for D (6 bases). V shed 6 bases and J shed 3 bases, with 11 bases lying between them. CDR3 length: 14 residues. Germline loops: CDR1 LNHDA, CDR2 SQIVND (reference sequence). The CDR3 loop reads CASREGQYTGELFF. CDR3 nucleotide sequence: TGTGCCAGTAGGGAAGGACAGTACACCGGGGAGCTGTTTTTT.

The chain is built from TRBV6-4 and TRBJ2-3; D possibly corresponds to TRBD1 (5 bases). V lost 1 base to trimming and J lost 5 bases, with 7 bases between them. The V gene's germline CDR1 is MRHNA and CDR2 SNTAGT. There are 13 residues in the CDR3. CDR3 residues: CASSDFQGDTQYF. DNA of the CDR3: TGTGCCAGCAGTGACTTTCAGGGAGATACGCAGTATTTT.

To note about this clonotype: A much bigger clone sits one base away, suggesting this may be a read error. V gene TRBV6-6 combines with J gene TRBJ2-1, with D maybe TRBD1 (5 bases). CDR1 is MNHNY, CDR2 SVGAGI, per germline (reference sequence). The CDR3 has 15 amino acids. Trimming took off 4 bases at V and 3 bases at J, with 13 bases between the two ends. The CDR3, as DNA: TGTGCCAGCAGTTTGAGGCAGGGCTGCTACAATGAGCAGTTCTTC. Its translation: CASSLRQGCYNEQFF.

The V gene is TRBV5-1, the J gene TRBJ2-1, with 11 bases fitting TRBD2. The length of the CDR3 is 16 residues. Germline V gene sequence: CDR1 SGHRS, CDR2 YFSETQ. Germline trimming cut 4 bases from V and 6 bases from J; bases unmatched to any gene: 9. The CDR3 reads CASSPLAGGPFNEQFF. The CDR3 DNA sequence: TGCGCCAGCAGCCCGTTAGCGGGAGGGCCTTTCAATGAGCAGTTCTTC.

V usage is TRBV3-1 and J usage is TRBJ1-2, with D possibly matching TRBD1 (5 bases). Trimming took off 3 bases at V and 8 bases at J, with 13 bases between the two ends. This CDR3 is 13 amino acids long. The V gene's germline CDR1 is LGHDT and CDR2 YNNKEL (reference sequence). CDR3 sequence reads: CASSQDTLGGYTF. The CDR3 DNA is TGTGCCAGCAGCCAGGACACCTTGGGCGGCTACACCTTC.

With regard to this clonotype: A much larger clone lies a single base off, so this may be a read error. The chain employs TRBV5-1 and TRBJ2-5, with 7 bases lining up with TRBD2. Trimming took 4 bases from V and 5 from J; bases not matched to a gene: 5. Germline V gives CDR1 SGHRS, CDR2 YFSETQ. The CDR3 covers 13 residues. In DNA, the CDR3 is TGCGCCAGCAGCGGCGGGAGTTACGAGACCCAGTACTTC. Residues: CASSGGSYETQYF.

Only a few counts were recorded for this clonotype. V and J are TRBV20-1 and TRBJ2-5; 12 nucleotides match TRBD2. CDR3 size: 15 residues. Germline CDR1 DFQATT, CDR2 SNEGSKA (reference sequence). V lost 6 bases and J lost 5; bases outside the gene matches: 10. CDR3 in amino acids: CSAPPTSGRSETQYF. CDR3 nucleotides: TGCAGTGCCCCACCGACTAGCGGGAGAAGCGAGACCCAGTACTTC.

J is TRBJ2-7 and V is TRBV4-1; no firm D call. The CDR3 totals 13 residues. From germline, CDR1 is MGHRA and CDR2 YSYEKL. Trimming took 1 base from V and 6 from J, leaving 10 bases between them. The CDR3 region has the DNA TGCGCCAGCAGCCAAGTGAATATCGGCGAGCAGTACTTC. This encodes CASSQVNIGEQYF.

This clonotype was observed at least ten times. The chain carries TRBV7-2 and TRBJ1-6; D possibly corresponds to TRBD1 (6 bases). Germline CDR1 and CDR2: SGHTA and FQGNSA. V was cut by 6 bases and J by 4 bases, with 10 bases left in between. The CDR3 contains 14 residues. In DNA form, the CDR3 reads TGTGCCAGCAGTAGGACAGCATATAATTCACCCCTCCACTTT. This gives the protein CASSRTAYNSPLHF.

This clonotype has more than one count but fewer than ten. The genes are TRBV7-2 and TRBJ1-2, with 8 bases lining up with TRBD1. The CDR3 has 14 residues. Germline V gene data show CDR1 as SGHTA and CDR2 as FQGNSA. The V and J ends lost 5 bases and 2 bases, in that order; junction bases with no gene match: 4. This CDR3 is CASSIRDRNYGYTF. DNA of the CDR3: TGTGCCAGCAGCATTCGGGACAGGAACTATGGCTACACCTTC.

The rearrangement links TRBV28 to TRBJ2-7; 7 bases match TRBD1. From germline, CDR1 is MDHEN and CDR2 SYDVKM. The CDR3 sequence is 15 residues long. Unmatched junction bases numbered 8, after V lost 3 bases and J lost 3 bases. In nucleotides, the CDR3 is TGTGCCAGCAGTTTCCGCACAGGGGCGCTCTACGAGCAGTACTTC. Protein sequence: CASSFRTGALYEQYF.

The chain is built from TRBV10-3 and TRBJ2-1; possibly TRBD2 for D (6 bases). The J call may be faulty, since TRBJ2-7 better matches the DNA end. There are 14 residues in the CDR3. Germline-derived CDR1 and CDR2 are ENHRY and SYGVKD. CDR3 nucleotide sequence: TGTGCCATCAGTACCGGGACTCGCTACAATGAGCAGTACTTC. This sequence encodes CAISTGTRYNEQYF.

A few counts support this clonotype. The chain combines TRBV10-3 with TRBJ2-7; D unclear. The CDR3 is made up of 11 amino acids. Germline CDR1 reads ENHRY; CDR2 reads SYGVKD. The CDR3 spells CASSRYDEQYF. The CDR3 DNA follows: TGTGCGAGCAGCAGGTACGACGAGCAGTACTTC.